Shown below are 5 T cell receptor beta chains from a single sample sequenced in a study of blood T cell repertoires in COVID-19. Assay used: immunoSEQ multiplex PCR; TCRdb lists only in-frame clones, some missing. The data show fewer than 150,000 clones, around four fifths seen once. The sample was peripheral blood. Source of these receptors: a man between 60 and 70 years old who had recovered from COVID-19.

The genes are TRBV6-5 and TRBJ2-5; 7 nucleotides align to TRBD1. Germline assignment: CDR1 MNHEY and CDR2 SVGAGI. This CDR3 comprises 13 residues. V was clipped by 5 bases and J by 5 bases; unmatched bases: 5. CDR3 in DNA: TGTGCCAGCAGTCTGACAGGGTGGGAGACCCAGTACTTC. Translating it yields CASSLTGWETQYF.

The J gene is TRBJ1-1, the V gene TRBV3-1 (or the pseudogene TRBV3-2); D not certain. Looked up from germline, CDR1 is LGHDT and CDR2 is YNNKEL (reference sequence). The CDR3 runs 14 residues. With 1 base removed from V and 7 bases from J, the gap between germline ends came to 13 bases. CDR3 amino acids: CASSQGRASGEAFF. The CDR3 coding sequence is TGTGCCAGCAGCCAAGGAAGAGCCTCCGGTGAAGCTTTCTTT.

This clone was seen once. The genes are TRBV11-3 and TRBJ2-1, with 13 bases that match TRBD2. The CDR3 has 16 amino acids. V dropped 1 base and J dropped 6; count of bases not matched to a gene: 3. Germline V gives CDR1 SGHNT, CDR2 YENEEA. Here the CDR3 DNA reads TGTGCCAGCAGCTTAGGACTAGCGGGGGGATTCAATGAGCAGTTCTTC. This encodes CASSLGLAGGFNEQFF.

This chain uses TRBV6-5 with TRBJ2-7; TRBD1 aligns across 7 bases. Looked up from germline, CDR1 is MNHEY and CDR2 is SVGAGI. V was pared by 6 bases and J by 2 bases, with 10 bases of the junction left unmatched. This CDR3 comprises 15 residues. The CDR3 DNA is TGTGCCAGCAGGTCATTACAGGGGTTACCCTACGAGCAGTACTTC. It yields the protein CASRSLQGLPYEQYF.

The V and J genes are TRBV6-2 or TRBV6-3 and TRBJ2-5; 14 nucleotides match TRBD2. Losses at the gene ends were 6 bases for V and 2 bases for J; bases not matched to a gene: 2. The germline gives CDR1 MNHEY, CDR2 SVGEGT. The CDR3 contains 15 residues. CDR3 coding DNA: TGTGCCAGCAGCCGGACTAGCGGGGGGCAAGAGACCCAGTACTTC. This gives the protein CASSRTSGGQETQYF.